These T cell receptor beta chains were read from a single sample in a study of blood T cell repertoires in COVID-19. Measured with immunoSEQ multiplex PCR; TCRdb has only the in-frame clones, and not every one. This table has roughly 100,000 clones, roughly 79% appearing once. Source material: peripheral blood. These receptors were collected from an elderly man with COVID-19, enrolled during active disease. CDR3s include the opening cysteine and the closing phenylalanine or tryptophan. The order of the fields is clone size, V gene, J gene, D gene, CDR3 DNA, CDR3 protein. A D gene is named only where the DNA matches it firmly. The size field is filled for only some rows; it gives once, few, many or a size class.

-,TRBV19,TRBJ1-4,-,TGTGCCAGTAGTAACAGGTGGAATGACGAAAAACTGTTTTTT,CASSNRWNDEKLFF
-,TRBV5-1,TRBJ2-5,TRBD2,TGCGCCAGCAGCCAGAGACTAGCGGGAGTTGTCGAGACCCAGTACTTC,CASSQRLAGVVETQYF
-,TRBV11-3,TRBJ2-1,TRBD2,TGTGCCAGCAGCTTAGACGGGGGGGTCTCGGATGAGCAGTTCTTC,CASSLDGGVSDEQFF
-,TRBV3-1/TRBV3-2,TRBJ1-1,-,TGTGCCAGCAGTCACTCTAACACTGAAGCTTTCTTT,CASSHSNTEAFF
-,TRBV6-5,TRBJ1-5,TRBD1,TGTGCCAGCGTGGGACAGGGGGGCAATCAGCCCCAGCATTTT,CASVGQGGNQPQHF
once,TRBV5-6,TRBJ1-2,-,TGTGCCAGCACCAAGGGGCCCTATGGCTACACCTTC,CASTKGPYGYTF
-,TRBV30,TRBJ1-2,TRBD1,TGTGCCTGGAGTCGACAGGGTAACTATGGCTACACCTTC,CAWSRQGNYGYTF
-,TRBV12-5,TRBJ1-2,TRBD1,TGTGCTAGTGGGCTAGGGGGCGCGATTGGCTACACCTTC,CASGLGGAIGYTF
once,TRBV14,TRBJ2-2,TRBD1,TGTGCCAGCAGCCAAGTGACAGGGATCGGGGAGCTGTTTTTT,CASSQVTGIGELFF
few,TRBV4-1,TRBJ2-1,TRBD2,TGCGCCAGCAGCCAACCAAGGGCTAGCGGGAGAGATGAGCAGTTCTTC,CASSQPRASGRDEQFF
-,TRBV7-2,TRBJ2-5,TRBD2,TGTGCCAGCAGCTTAGCAAGCGGGGGCCAAGAGACCCAGTACTTC,CASSLASGGQETQYF
-,TRBV27,TRBJ1-2,-,TGTGCCAGCAGTTTTAAAGGGAGAGATGGCTACACCTTC,CASSFKGRDGYTF
-,TRBV6-1,TRBJ1-2,TRBD1,TGTGCCAGCAGTGAAACAGACAGGGTAGGAGGCTACACCTTC,CASSETDRVGGYTF
-,TRBV29-1,TRBJ2-7,TRBD1,TGCAGCGTTGGGACAGGAGGATACGAGCAGTACTTC,CSVGTGGYEQYF
few,TRBV5-6,TRBJ2-7,TRBD2,TGTGCCAGCAGCTTGGGACTAGCATACTACGAGCAGTACTTC,CASSLGLAYYEQYF
-,TRBV10-3,TRBJ2-5,-,TGTGCCACCAGGGCTGGGACATACGAAGAGACCCAGTACTTC,CATRAGTYEETQYF
-,TRBV18,TRBJ2-5,TRBD2,TGTGCCAGCTCACCAGCCAGCGGGGGGGCTCGGCAAGAGACCCAGTACTTC,CASSPASGGARQETQYF
once,TRBV6-5,TRBJ2-7,-,TGTGCCAGCAGTAGGTCCCGGGCCTACGAGCAGTACTTC,CASSRSRAYEQYF
few,TRBV5-1,TRBJ2-1,-,TGCGCCAGCAGCCAGACAGGAACCAATGAGCAGTTCTTC,CASSQTGTNEQFF
-,TRBV10-3,TRBJ2-7,-,TGTGCCATCAGTGAGAAACAGGACAGCGAGCAGTACTTC,CAISEKQDSEQYF
-,TRBV5-1,TRBJ2-2,-,TGCGCCAGCAGCTTGGTGCTAGGCACCGGGGAGCTGTTTTTT,CASSLVLGTGELFF
once,TRBV7-9,TRBJ2-5,-,TGTGCCAGCAGTCCCTTCCAGGAGACCCAGTACTTC,CASSPFQETQYF
few,TRBV10-3,TRBJ1-2,TRBD1,TGTGCCATCAGTGGGACAGGGGGTGCCAACTATGGCTACACCTTC,CAISGTGGANYGYTF
-,TRBV18,TRBJ2-6,-,TGTGCCAGCTCACCGAGACAGCCCAGCTCTGGGGCCAACGTCCTGACTTTC,CASSPRQPSSGANVLTF
-,TRBV6-6,TRBJ1-3,-,TGTGCCAGCAGTAATGACAGAGGCGTCTCTGGAAACACCATATATTTT,CASSNDRGVSGNTIYF
few,TRBV19,TRBJ1-2,-,TGTGCCAGTAAACAGGGATCCTATGGCTACACCTTC,CASKQGSYGYTF
once,TRBV5-6,TRBJ2-3,-,TGTGCCAGCAGCCCACTCCTAGCGAGACTCACAGATACGCAGTATTTT,CASSPLLARLTDTQYF
-,TRBV5-1,TRBJ1-2,-,TGCGCCAGCAGCTTGGATCCAGGGTCCAATGGCTACACCTTC,CASSLDPGSNGYTF
once,TRBV28,TRBJ2-2,TRBD1,TGTGCCAGCAGCCCATCAATACTACAGGGGCGAACCGGGGAGCTGTTTTTT,CASSPSILQGRTGELFF
-,TRBV6-1,TRBJ2-6,TRBD1,TGTGCCAGCAGTGAACAGGGGGCTGGGGCCAACGTCCTGACTTTC,CASSEQGAGANVLTF
-,TRBV3-1/TRBV3-2,TRBJ2-1,-,TGTGCCAGCAGCCAAGCAACAGGGTCAGTCAATGAGCAGTTCTTC,CASSQATGSVNEQFF
-,TRBV12-3/TRBV12-4,TRBJ1-3,-,TGTGCCAGCAGCTATAACTCTGGAAACACCATATATTTT,CASSYNSGNTIYF
-,TRBV15,TRBJ2-5,-,TGTGCCACCGCCCGGGACTTACAAGAGACCCAGTACTTC,CATARDLQETQYF
-,TRBV6-5,TRBJ2-2,-,TGTGCCAGCAGTTACCGGGAGAACACCGGGGAGCTGTTTTTT,CASSYRENTGELFF
-,TRBV10-1,TRBJ2-1,-,TGCGCCAGCAGTGTTAAGGGGTTTAACTACAATGAGCAGTTCTTC,CASSVKGFNYNEQFF
few,TRBV10-2,TRBJ1-1,-,TGCGCCAGCAGTGATAGTGGGAGGACTGAAGCTTTCTTT,CASSDSGRTEAFF
-,TRBV7-2,TRBJ2-2,TRBD2,TGTGCCAGCAGCTTGAGTTCGGGGGGAAGGTCCGGGGAGCTGTTTTTT,CASSLSSGGRSGELFF
-,TRBV21-1,TRBJ1-2,-,TGTGCCAGCAACCATATGGGAGGCCAGCCTAACTATGGCTACACCTTC,CASNHMGGQPNYGYTF
-,TRBV11-3,TRBJ2-5,-,TGTGCCAGCAGCTTGGGGCTTACAGATGAGTACCAAGAGACCCAGTACTTC,CASSLGLTDEYQETQYF
-,TRBV24-1,TRBJ1-4,-,TGTGCCACCAGCGACGGACTATCAGGGACTAATGAAAAACTGTTTTTT,CATSDGLSGTNEKLFF
-,TRBV6-5,TRBJ1-3,-,TGTGCCATCGACAGTTTCTCTGGAAACACCATATATTTT,CAIDSFSGNTIYF
-,TRBV27,TRBJ2-5,-,TGTGCCAGTCGGGAGATTCCCGGGCCTCAAGAGACCCAGTACTTC,CASREIPGPQETQYF
-,TRBV19,TRBJ2-1,TRBD2,TGTGCCAGTAGTCCCGGGACTAGCGGCAATGAGCAGTTCTTC,CASSPGTSGNEQFF
-,TRBV30,TRBJ1-6,-,TGTGCCTGGGCAGCAGACTACTCCTATAATTCACCCCTCCACTTT,CAWAADYSYNSPLHF
-,TRBV6-5,TRBJ1-6,-,TGTGCCAGCAGGACAGAGAATAATTCACCCCTCCACTTT,CASRTENNSPLHF
-,TRBV14,TRBJ2-3,-,TGTGCCAGCAGCCAAGTAGGAGGGGTGAGCACAGATACGCAGTATTTT,CASSQVGGVSTDTQYF
-,TRBV19,TRBJ1-5,TRBD1,TGTGCCAGTAGTATTGACAGGGGGTTTTCTCGTGGCAATCAGCCCCAGCATTTT,CASSIDRGFSRGNQPQHF
-,TRBV16,TRBJ2-2,TRBD1,TGTGCCAGCAGCCGGGACAGGGCCACCGGGGAGCTGTTTTTT,CASSRDRATGELFF
-,TRBV5-1,TRBJ2-7,TRBD1,TGCGCCAGCAGCTCCACAGGGGGGATATACGAGCAGTACTTC,CASSSTGGIYEQYF
few,TRBV19,TRBJ1-6,-,TGTGCCAGTAGTATTGGGGACATCAATTCACCCCTCCACTTT,CASSIGDINSPLHF
-,TRBV6-4,TRBJ1-5,-,TGTGCCAGCAGTGCAACTATCAATCAGCCCCAGCATTTT,CASSATINQPQHF
-,TRBV5-8,TRBJ2-1,TRBD2,TGTGCCAGCAGCTTTGGTCTAGCGGGAGGTAATGAGCAGTTCTTC,CASSFGLAGGNEQFF
few,TRBV9,TRBJ1-1,-,TGTGCCAGCAGCGTAGCCGGGAAACCCACTGAAGCTTTCTTT,CASSVAGKPTEAFF